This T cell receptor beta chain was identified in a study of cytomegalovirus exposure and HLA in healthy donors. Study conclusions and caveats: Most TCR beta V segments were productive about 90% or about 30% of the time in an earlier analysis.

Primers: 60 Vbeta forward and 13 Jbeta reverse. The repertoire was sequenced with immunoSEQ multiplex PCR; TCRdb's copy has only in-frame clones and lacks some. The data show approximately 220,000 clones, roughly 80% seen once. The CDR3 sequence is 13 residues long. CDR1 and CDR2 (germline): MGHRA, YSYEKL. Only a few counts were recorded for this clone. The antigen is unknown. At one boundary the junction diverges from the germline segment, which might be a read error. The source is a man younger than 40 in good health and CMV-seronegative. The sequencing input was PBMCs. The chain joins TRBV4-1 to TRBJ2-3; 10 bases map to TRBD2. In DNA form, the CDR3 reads TGCGCCAGCAGCCAATTAACTAGCGGGACCTTGGGTTTT. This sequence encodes CASSQLTSGTLGF.